The source of this TCR beta chain is a study of spatial heterogeneity in lung cancer. TCRdb re-called the 5' RACE reads through MiXCR, storing one row per CDR3 protein. The repertoire holds 10,000 to 11,000 distinct CDR3 sequences, with roughly 6.3% as singletons. Time point noted: sample taken at primary tumor resection. Tumor, nontumor lung or frozen PBMC supplied whole RNA that was sequenced unsorted. Germline V gene data show CDR1 as SGDLS and CDR2 as YYNGEE. This CDR3 region has 15 residues. With V trimmed by 3 bases and J by 9 bases, 10 bases remained unmatched. Ten or more counts support this clonotype. Because the library targeted alpha chains, this beta chain is an off-target read whose size means little.

The clonotype was recovered from a male donor with early-stage non-small cell lung cancer. This sample comprised PBMCs, obtained at surgery. J is TRBJ2-7 and V is TRBV9; 12 bases are shared with TRBD1. As DNA, the CDR3 is TGTGCCAGCAGCGCCGGGACAGGGGGCTTCCTCGGGCAGTACTTC. Its translation: CASSAGTGGFLGQYF. Variable domain in full (rest from reference TRBV9 and TRBJ2-7): DSGVTQTPKHLITATGQRVTLRCSPRSGDLSVYWYQQSLDQGLQFLIQYYNGEERAKGNILERFSAQQFPDLHSELNLSSLELGDSALYFCASSAGTGGFLGQYFGPGTRLTVT.